This T cell receptor beta chain is drawn from a study of blood T cell repertoires in COVID-19. Study-wide context: Samples taken during acute and convalescent COVID-19 were collected in the United States, Italy and Spain. PBMCs, B-cell-depleted T cells, or T cells provided the cDNA or gDNA that made up the material.

This CDR3 comprises 15 residues. V was pared by 0 bases and J by 6 bases, with 12 bases between. Germline-derived CDR1 and CDR2 are SNHLY and FYNNEI. Everyone who took part was roughly 18 to 89 years old, and they came from about two dozen US areas. Researchers sorted participants into cohorts using their self-reported clinical history. Profiling relied on immunoSEQ multiplex PCR, and the TCRdb table lists in-frame clones only, not all of them. Seen here are roughly 430,000 clones, roughly 87% observed once, and the top ten hold about 2.1%. Sequenced sample: PBMCs or T cells enriched from blood (not recorded which). This clonotype originated in a woman aged 40 to 49 with acute COVID-19. This chain joins TRBV2 and TRBJ1-5, with D possibly matching TRBD1 (6 bases). The DNA of the CDR3 is TGTGCCAGCAGTGAAGCTATTCGACAGGCTCAGCCCCAGCATTTT. It is translated as CASSEAIRQAQPQHF.